A selection of T cell receptor beta chains follows, all from one sample in a study of vaccination and CD4 T cells after COVID-19. TCRdb used MiXCR to reprocess the PCR reads, holding one entry per CDR3 protein. The sample yields 9,000 to 10,000 distinct CDR3 sequences, under 30% seen once. Antigens for these TCRs are unknown. The sample taken for sequencing was CD4+ T cells from blood, cultured in vitro. The origin of the receptors is a human donor in good health. Both conserved end residues are part of each CDR3. Each record gives: clone size, V gene, J gene, CDR3 protein. Clone size is given for some rows only: seen once, a few or many times, or a class if the clone is expanded.

few	TRBV2	TRBJ1-2	CASSGETGGDGYTF
few	TRBV6-5	TRBJ1-1	CASSYYSNTEAFF
.	TRBV20-1	TRBJ2-3	CSARDAGESTDTQYF
few	TRBV6-1	TRBJ2-7	CASSGGVRYEQYF
few	TRBV6-2/TRBV6-3	TRBJ2-5	CASSYSLYTLAEQETQYF
few	TRBV12-3/TRBV12-4	TRBJ1-2	CASSQQGVYGYTF
few	TRBV6-2/TRBV6-3	TRBJ1-5	CASSYGSGNQPQHF
.	TRBV12-3/TRBV12-4	TRBJ2-1	CASSSGRFNEQFF
.	TRBV5-1	TRBJ1-1	CASSNRTGPTEAFF
few	TRBV6-2/TRBV6-3	TRBJ2-1	CASSWTGYEQFF
.	TRBV7-8	TRBJ2-1	CASSQLAGVYNEQFF
.	TRBV19	TRBJ2-7	CASSRRDKSYEQYF
.	TRBV20-1	TRBJ1-5	CSARGVSNQPQHF
.	TRBV6-2/TRBV6-3	TRBJ2-1	CASSWTQRETRSKQFF
few	TRBV27	TRBJ1-1	CASSPRSGTFEAFF
.	TRBV3-1	TRBJ2-5	CASSQKGGTGVFGQETQYF
few	TRBV15	TRBJ2-2	CATSRDKVGELFF
.	TRBV10-1	TRBJ2-1	CASRGSLQTLSLVEQFF
.	TRBV11-3	TRBJ2-5	CASSPRSGTSGLETQYF
few	TRBV5-1	TRBJ2-7	CASSPGQPPYEQYF
.	TRBV4-3	TRBJ1-2	CASSLGTGDLNYGYTF
few	TRBV7-2	TRBJ2-2	CASSLYGLETTGELFF
few	TRBV7-9	TRBJ1-6	CASSLGRADSPLHF
.	TRBV20-1	TRBJ1-1	CSARKKTGRVTEAFF
.	TRBV27	TRBJ1-6	CASSLSMGAGEYNSPLHF
few	TRBV6-4	TRBJ1-1	CASSEKTNTEAFF
.	TRBV24-1	TRBJ2-5	CATSDFEGLRRETQYF
.	TRBV6-2/TRBV6-3	TRBJ1-5	CASSYPTGVGHSNQPQHF
.	TRBV6-1	TRBJ1-4	CASRRTGGDEKLFF
once	TRBV7-6	TRBJ2-1	CASSPRGNNEQFF
medium-sized	TRBV7-3	TRBJ1-6	CASSRFPENSPLHF
.	TRBV6-2/TRBV6-3	TRBJ2-1	CASSHQGYEQFF
.	TRBV12-3/TRBV12-4	TRBJ2-7	CASSLGGGPYEQYF
medium-sized	TRBV7-2	TRBJ1-1	CASSPGGVGAFF
.	TRBV27	TRBJ1-1	CASSMWGTEAFF
few	TRBV6-4	TRBJ2-2	CASSGFPGELFF
few	TRBV24-1	TRBJ2-5	CATSGGGLAGEETQYF
few	TRBV20-1	TRBJ2-4	CSARPSGALLAKNIQYF
.	TRBV7-9	TRBJ2-3	CASSLRVADTQYF
.	TRBV6-2/TRBV6-3	TRBJ1-2	CASKEEGALGYTF
.	TRBV10-2	TRBJ1-1	CASSDGLVSGTVNTEAFF
.	TRBV29-1	TRBJ2-7	CSVVIAGIHEQYF
.	TRBV14	TRBJ2-7	CASSQSGLDFEQYF
.	TRBV27	TRBJ1-1	CASRTLKMTEAFF
.	TRBV30	TRBJ1-1	CAWSGSVGVAFF
few	TRBV20-1	TRBJ1-2	CSASRVPEAGYTF
few	TRBV7-2	TRBJ2-7	CASSRGTSGRTHEQYF
.	TRBV20-1	TRBJ2-4	CSALAVVENIQYF
.	TRBV20-1	TRBJ2-5	CSARGWGRQETQYF
.	TRBV11-1	TRBJ2-7	CASSTDRDEQYF
.	TRBV2	TRBJ2-7	CASSVGGSYEQYF
few	TRBV19	TRBJ2-7	CATAPLSGSRRDEQYF
.	TRBV30	TRBJ1-2	CAWSVFRGGDYGYTF